The entry below gives a single TCR beta chain sequence along with its context. What it recognizes is unknown. CDR3 length: 13 amino acids. The V and J ends lost 5 bases and 7 bases respectively, with 12 bases between them. The germline gives CDR1 SGHVS, CDR2 FNYEAQ. TCR alpha and beta CDR3 regions were amplified from RNA using iRepertoire nested multiplex PCR. TCRdb itself ran the multiplex PCR reads through MiXCR, one entry per CDR3 protein. The sample consists of tens of thousands of distinct CDR3 sequences, 20% to 25% of them appearing once. This sample was included in a study of glioma-infiltrating T cells. Whole-study findings and limits: Tissue and blood shared very few CDR3 sequences. Above-expected tissue-blood divergence occurred in all gliomas, most in low-grade ones.

The clonotype was recovered from a human donor with low-grade glioma or glioblastoma, undergoing nonglioma brain surgery, or in good health (not recorded which). The chain combines TRBV7-6 with TRBJ2-1; D gene uncertain. The sample consisted of glioma tissue, nonneoplastic brain tissue, or PBMCs (not recorded which). CDR3 sequence (DNA): TGTGCCAGCAGCGCGCTAGAAAATAATGAGCAGTTCTTC. This sequence encodes CASSALENNEQFF.